This T cell receptor (beta chain) is drawn from a study of beta chain features in type 1 diabetes. Across the study: The study found patients and healthy donors alike in age, gender and cell yields. Findings and caveats of the study: In comparison with healthy donors, patients had naive, central memory and Treg TCRB repertoires that appeared more similar. Lower insertion and higher deletion counts appeared at VDJ junctions in type 1 diabetes patients.

Expressed TCRB transcripts were sequenced after all isolated RNA was converted to cDNA. Sequenced by immunoSEQ multiplex PCR; TCRdb stores in-frame clones only, minus some. The table shows 300,000 to 350,000 clones, with around 19% occurring only once. V was trimmed by 0 bases and J by 4 bases, leaving 15 bases between them. The CDR3 consists of 16 residues. Per the germline V gene, CDR1 is MNHEY and CDR2 is SVGAGI. This clone was counted a few times. Antigen unknown. Central memory, naive, regulatory and stem cell-like memory CD4+ cells were sorted by CD45RO/CCR7/CD25/CD127/CD95/CD27. The chain joins TRBV6-5 to TRBJ1-2, with a weak D call TRBD1 (5 bases). This TCR came from a woman aged 18-29 years in good health. The sample comprised naive CD4+ T cells from blood. The CDR3 DNA reads TGTGCCAGCAGTTACTCCGCGTTGCCTACAGGCTATGGCTACACCTTC. It specifies CASSYSALPTGYGYTF.